Shown below are 11 T cell receptor beta chains from a single sample sequenced in a study of T cells in Graves' hyperthyroidism and ophthalmopathy (dated by TCRdb to the late 2010s). The library was obtained by multiplex PCR. Sequenced using an Illumina HiSeq 2000. The TCR beta CDR3 regions were amplified from the RNA transcripts. The first round of RT-PCR for the TCR CDR3 was performed with the HTBI primer set and the Qiagen OneStep RT-PCR kit. Using fastp trimming at Q25 and MiXCR clonotype assembly, TCRdb reanalyzed the public sequencing data and kept in-frame beta chains. Entries are consolidated by CDR3 protein sequence, retaining the most common genes and DNA. The table for this sample lists 250,000 to 300,000 distinct CDR3 sequences; about an eighth of them were counted only once. In total, the top ten clones hold under 8% of the sample. The sequencing input was blood. All receptors come from a woman aged 35 to 49 with Graves' hyperthyroidism.

This clonotype was counted at least ten times. DNA for the CDR3: TGTGCCAGCTCACCAGGTACAGGGGAACGAGGCTACACCTTC. This encodes CASSPGTGERGYTF. This chain joins TRBV18 and TRBJ1-2, with 7 bases identical to TRBD1. The CDR3 is made up of 14 amino acids. Germline CDR1 and CDR2: KGHSH and LQKENI. V shed 2 bases and J 8 bases; nucleotides not matched to a gene: 8.

Ten or more counts support this clonotype. The gene calls are TRBV5-1 and TRBJ1-5; D uncertain. Trimming took 0 bases from V and 8 from J, leaving 15 bases between them. Germline CDR1 SGHRS, CDR2 YFSETQ. The CDR3 sequence is 15 residues long. The CDR3 DNA sequence: TGCGCCAGCAGCTTGGGTTCGAGACGAGGTGAGCCCCAGCATTTT. Protein: CASSLGSRRGEPQHF.

With respect to this clonotype: At one end, the junction sequence differs from germline, possibly due to a read error. The V and J genes are TRBV6-5 and TRBJ1-5; a weak D match, TRBD1 (6 bases). CDR1 and CDR2 from the germline V gene are MNHEY and SVGAGI. This CDR3 spans 14 amino acids. The CDR3 loop reads CASSLQGSNQPRHF. The CDR3 nucleotides are TGTGCCAGCAGTCTACAGGGTAGCAATCAGCCCCGGCATTTT.

There are many counts of this clonotype. The chain has TRBV6-1 and TRBJ2-3; D is undetermined. V lost 5 bases, J lost 4 bases, and 13 bases lay in between. The germline V gene encodes CDR1 MNHNS and CDR2 SASEGT. This CDR3 is built from 14 residues. Here the CDR3 reads CASSMLVLPDTQYF. Written as DNA, the CDR3 is TGTGCCAGCAGTATGCTAGTACTCCCAGATACGCAGTATTTT.

This clonotype has ten or more counts. J is TRBJ2-1 and V is TRBV20-1, with D maybe TRBD2 (5 bases). The V end lost 7 bases, the J end lost 0 bases, and 25 bases lay between the germline ends. The CDR3 is 18 residues long. CDR1 and CDR2 (germline): DFQATT, SNEGSKA (reference sequence). The DNA of the CDR3 is TGCAGTGGGATGCGGGCCCGCTTCCAGCTTGGCTCCTACAATGAGCAGTTCTTC. It yields the protein CSGMRARFQLGSYNEQFF.

V usage is TRBV25-1 and J usage is TRBJ1-4; D not resolved. Germline V gene data show CDR1 as MGHDK and CDR2 as SYGVNS. V dropped 8 bases and J dropped 5 bases, with 12 bases sitting between them. The CDR3 extends over 13 amino acids. Here the CDR3 reads CASAKGGNEKLFF. CDR3 DNA sequence: TGTGCCAGCGCAAAAGGCGGGAATGAAAAACTGTTTTTT.

This clonotype was seen more than once but under ten times. This chain connects TRBV20-1 to TRBJ2-5, with D hard to call. This CDR3 has 13 amino acids. CDR1 is DFQATT and CDR2 is SNEGSKA in the germline V gene (reference sequence). V was trimmed by 4 bases and J by 2 bases, leaving 11 bases between them. The CDR3 DNA reads as TGCAGTGCTACCGAAGGTTCTCAAGAGACCCAGTACTTC. Translation: CSATEGSQETQYF.

This clonotype turned up a few times. The V call is TRBV6-1, the J call TRBJ1-6; D may be TRBD1 (5 bases). This CDR3 is built from 13 residues. Trimming left V 10 bases short and J 7 bases short, with 14 bases between. Germline V gives CDR1 MNHNS, CDR2 SASEGT. Here the CDR3 reads CATRIRQNSPLHF. CDR3 coding DNA: TGTGCCACCCGCATACGACAGAATTCACCCCTCCACTTT.

This clonotype was detected many times. The genes are TRBV2 and TRBJ2-1, with 8 bases that match TRBD2. The length of the CDR3 is 17 residues. Per germline, CDR1 SNHLY and CDR2 FYNNEI. J lost 3 bases, V lost 8 bases, and 15 bases had no gene match. The CDR3 DNA reads as TGTGCCAGCCAAACTAGCGGAGTCACCTCCCTCTACAATGAGCAGTTCTTC. This translates into CASQTSGVTSLYNEQFF.

This clonotype turned up a few times. The J gene is TRBJ2-7, the V gene TRBV5-1; weak D call: TRBD1 (6 bases). With 4 bases removed from V and 0 bases from J, the gap between germline ends came to 11 bases. There are 14 residues in the CDR3. Germline assignment: CDR1 SGHRS and CDR2 YFSETQ. In DNA, the CDR3 is TGCGCCAGCAGCGACCCACAGGGCTCCTACGAGCAGTACTTC. Amino acid sequence: CASSDPQGSYEQYF.

This clonotype was counted many times. The V and J genes are TRBV6-1 and TRBJ1-6, with 7 bases that match TRBD1. V dropped 5 bases and J dropped 14; count of bases not matched to a gene: 12. In germline, CDR1 is MNHNS, CDR2 SASEGT. The CDR3 covers 14 residues. The CDR3: CASSQPTGPSALHF. Written as DNA, the CDR3 is TGTGCCAGCAGTCAGCCGACAGGGCCCTCGGCCCTCCACTTT.